Below are 18 T cell receptor beta chains sequenced from a single sample in a study of shared clonotypes between healthy human individuals. Assay: immunoSEQ multiplex PCR; the TCRdb copy retains only in-frame clones and omits some. Among 2 million to 3 million clones listed, approximately 94% were seen once. Material: naive CD4+ T cells from PBMCs. The subset was: CD45RA+ positively selected. Receptor source: a man aged 18-30 years in good health. Some clones in this sample may be carry-over from other donors' samples.

The V and J genes are TRBV7-6 and TRBJ2-3; D perhaps matches TRBD2 (5 bases). The CDR3 has 14 residues. Trimming removed 2 bases from V and 3 bases from J, with 9 bases in between. CDR1 is SGHVS and CDR2 is FNYEAQ in the germline V gene. CDR3 DNA sequence: TGTGCCAGCAGCTTATCTAGCCCAACAGATACGCAGTATTTT. Its protein is CASSLSSPTDTQYF.

The J gene is TRBJ1-1, the V gene TRBV30; D is ambiguous. This CDR3 region has 11 residues. V was shortened by 0 bases and J by 4 bases, with 3 bases between the two germline ends. Per germline, CDR1 GTSNPN and CDR2 SVGIG (reference sequence). The chain's CDR3 is CAWSVVTEAFF. Written as DNA, the CDR3 is TGTGCCTGGAGTGTAGTCACTGAAGCTTTCTTT.

CDR3 sequence reads: CASSPLSLGGTNEKLFF. The CDR3 DNA is TGTGCCAGCAGCCCCCTAAGTCTCGGGGGAACTAATGAAAAACTGTTTTTT. The chain links TRBV7-8 to TRBJ1-4; perhaps TRBD1 as D (5 bases). Trimming took off 5 bases at V and 1 base at J, with 17 bases between the two ends. The germline V gene encodes CDR1 SGHVS and CDR2 FQNEAQ. This CDR3 has 17 amino acids.

This clone appeared once. CDR3 amino acids: CASSHFSREQYF. The CDR3 DNA reads as TGTGCCAGCAGCCATTTTAGCCGCGAGCAGTACTTC. The chain has TRBV7-2 and TRBJ2-7; D not certain. V gave up 5 bases and J gave up 6 bases, with 11 bases separating them. The CDR3 contains 12 residues. From germline, CDR1 is SGHTA and CDR2 FQGNSA.

The rearrangement links TRBV28 to TRBJ2-2, with D perhaps given as TRBD1 or TRBD2 (5 bases each). The CDR3 loop spans 15 amino acids. Germline assignment: CDR1 MDHEN and CDR2 SYDVKM. Trimming stripped 5 bases from V and 7 bases from J, with 17 bases between. As DNA, the CDR3 is TGTGCCAGCAGTAATCCGGGGCCAGGAATCGGGGAGCTGTTTTTT. Amino acid sequence: CASSNPGPGIGELFF.

The chain carries TRBV23-1 and TRBJ2-2; 8 bases match TRBD2. TRBV23-1 is an open reading frame whose function is uncertain. J was trimmed by 6 bases and V by 11 bases; bases with no gene match: 17. The CDR3 runs to 16 residues. The CDR3 is CAEDLCRREEAGELFF. The DNA of the CDR3 is TGCGCCGAGGACCTTTGTAGGCGGGAGGAGGCCGGGGAGCTGTTTTTT.

The rearrangement links TRBV20-1 to TRBJ2-7; 9 bases fit TRBD1. The CDR3 runs to 11 residues. The ends lost 5 bases at V and 12 bases at J; junction bases unmatched: 8. Germline CDR1 DFQATT, CDR2 SNEGSKA (reference sequence). The CDR3 reads CSAQQGAFWYF. Written as DNA, the CDR3 is TGCAGTGCTCAACAGGGGGCGTTTTGGTACTTC.

The genes are TRBV19 and TRBJ2-2, with TRBD1 as a possible D gene (5 bases). Germline V CDR1 and CDR2: LNHDA, SQIVND (reference sequence). V lost 3 bases to trimming and J lost 4 bases, with 9 bases between them. The CDR3 covers 14 residues. CDR3 DNA sequence: TGTGCCAGTAGTATCAGGGATCGCACCGGGGAGCTGTTTTTT. Translation gives CASSIRDRTGELFF.

The rearrangement joins TRBV7-2 to TRBJ2-5; D gene ambiguous. V was clipped by 1 base and J by 3 bases, with 9 bases between them. Germline assignment: CDR1 SGHTA and CDR2 FQGNSA. The CDR3 runs 14 residues. The CDR3 DNA reads as TGTGCCAGCAGCTTAGTAAGGGCAAAAGAGACCCAGTACTTC. Translated: CASSLVRAKETQYF.

The gene calls are TRBV29-1 and TRBJ1-1; unclear D gene. V was clipped by 5 bases and J by 5 bases, with 15 bases between them. The CDR3 is made up of 13 amino acids. Germline V gene sequence: CDR1 SQVTM, CDR2 ANQGSEA. The CDR3 DNA reads as TGCAGCGTTCATATGGTCCTAGGGACTGAAGCTTTCTTT. It specifies CSVHMVLGTEAFF.

The chain combines TRBV2 with TRBJ2-5, with D unresolved. V shed 5 bases and J shed 4 bases, with 11 bases lying between them. Germline V CDR1 and CDR2: SNHLY, FYNNEI. This CDR3 is 13 amino acids long. The CDR3 here is CASSFNSRETQYF. The DNA for the CDR3 is TGTGCCAGCAGTTTCAATTCTAGAGAGACCCAGTACTTC. Filled out from reference TRBV2 and TRBJ2-5, the complete variable domain reads EPEVTQTPSHQVTQMGQEVILRCVPISNHLYFYWYRQILGQKVEFLVSFYNNEISEKSEIFDDQFSVERPDGSNFTLKIRSTKLEDSAMYFCASSFNSRETQYFGPGTRLLVL.

A single count supports this clone. The chain links TRBV4-1 to TRBJ2-7, with 11 bases fitting TRBD2. Germline lookup yields CDR1 MGHRA and CDR2 YSYEKL. This CDR3 contains 17 residues. J gave up 0 bases and V 1 base, and 5 bases lay outside the gene matches. CDR3 in DNA: TGCGCCAGCAGCCAAGGGTTAGCGGGAGGGAGCTCCTACGAGCAGTACTTC. It is translated as CASSQGLAGGSSYEQYF.

The genes are TRBV4-3 and TRBJ1-5; 10 bases align to TRBD1. After removal of 4 bases from V and 2 bases from J, the junction contained 5 bases not matched to a gene. Germline loops: CDR1 LGHNA, CDR2 YSLEER. The CDR3 is made up of 16 amino acids. The CDR3 is CASSLSGTGGNQPQHF. The CDR3 DNA reads as TGCGCCAGCAGCCTCTCCGGGACAGGGGGCAATCAGCCCCAGCATTTT.

The J gene is TRBJ2-3, the V gene TRBV27; TRBD2 matches 8 bases. After removal of 8 bases from V and 3 bases from J, the junction contained 19 bases not matched to a gene. The CDR3 contains 18 residues. Looked up from germline, CDR1 is MNHEY and CDR2 is SMNVEV (reference sequence). The DNA of the CDR3 is TGTGCCAGCCGTCCGTCGTGGCTAGCGGGTAGATCTACAGATACGCAGTATTTT. As protein: CASRPSWLAGRSTDTQYF.

V and J are TRBV28 and TRBJ2-6; no reliable D call. Trimming cost V 2 bases and J 0 bases, with 5 bases left between them. Germline CDR1 and CDR2: MDHEN and SYDVKM. The length of the CDR3 is 15 residues. This CDR3 reads CASSLPPSGANVLTF. DNA of the CDR3: TGTGCCAGCAGTTTACCTCCCTCTGGGGCCAACGTCCTGACTTTC.

The genes are TRBV28 and TRBJ2-1; D is ambiguous. V dropped 1 base and J dropped 8 bases, with 6 bases sitting between them. The CDR3 is made up of 12 amino acids. Germline CDR1 MDHEN, CDR2 SYDVKM. For the CDR3, the DNA is TGTGCCAGCAGTTTATTCTCGCATGAGCAGTTCTTC. Amino acid sequence: CASSLFSHEQFF. Looking up the rest from reference TRBV28 and TRBJ2-1 gives the full variable domain: DVKVTQSSRYLVKRTGEKVFLECVQDMDHENMFWYRQDPGLGLRLIYFSYDVKMKEKGDIPEGYSVSREKKERFSLILESASTNQTSMYLCASSLFSHEQFFGPGTRLTVL.

This clone has a single count. V usage is TRBV9 and J usage is TRBJ1-2, with 9 bases matching TRBD1. This CDR3 region has 13 residues. Germline values: CDR1 SGDLS, CDR2 YYNGEE. Trimming cost V 3 bases and J 9 bases; bases outside gene matches: 6. As DNA, the CDR3 is TGTGCCAGCAGCGCGGACAGGGGCGGGAGCTACACCTTC. Protein sequence: CASSADRGGSYTF.

The V and J genes are TRBV10-2 and TRBJ2-5; D call uncertain. TRBJ2-7 explains the end of the DNA better; the J call may be wrong. The V gene's germline CDR1 is WSHSY and CDR2 SAAADI. This CDR3 is 16 amino acids long. CDR3 nucleotide sequence: TGCGCCAGCAGTGAGGGATTGGACGGGTGGGCCTACGAGCAGTACTTC. Its translation is CASSEGLDGWAYEQYF.